A single sample is the source of the 8 T cell receptor beta chains below, sequenced in a study of blood T cell repertoires in COVID-19. Profiling relied on immunoSEQ multiplex PCR, and the TCRdb table lists in-frame clones only, not all of them. The table records some 370,000 clones, around 91% of them present only once. Sequenced sample: peripheral blood. The receptors come from a young man with active or convalescent COVID-19.

The chain carries TRBV3-1 (or the pseudogene TRBV3-2) and TRBJ2-3, with D maybe TRBD2 (6 bases). Germline V gene lookup returns CDR1 LGHDT and CDR2 YNNKEL (reference sequence). This CDR3 contains 16 residues. The V gene lost 1 base and the J gene lost 2 bases, with 13 bases spanning the gap. The CDR3 DNA reads TGTGCCAGCAGCCAAGTTGGCCGGGGACTCACAGATACGCAGTATTTT. Residues: CASSQVGRGLTDTQYF.

The chain couples TRBV6-5 to TRBJ2-1, with 12 bases lining up with TRBD2. The CDR3 loop spans 14 amino acids. Germline loops: CDR1 MNHEY, CDR2 SVGAGI. Germline trimming cut 1 base from V and 12 bases from J; bases unmatched to any gene: 4. CDR3 nucleotide sequence: TGTGCCAGCAGTTACTGGACTAGCGGGGACGTGCAGTTCTTC. It is translated as CASSYWTSGDVQFF.

V is TRBV19 and J is TRBJ1-1; unclear D gene. The CDR3 totals 13 residues. V gave up 5 bases and J gave up 1 base, with 8 bases separating them. The germline V gene has CDR1 LNHDA and CDR2 SQIVND (reference sequence). The CDR3 nucleotides are TGTGCCAGTAGTGACACTCAGAACACTGAAGCTTTCTTT. It yields the protein CASSDTQNTEAFF.

The V and J genes are TRBV10-3 and TRBJ1-5; D might be TRBD1 (5 bases). With 6 bases removed from V and 2 bases from J, the gap between germline ends came to 11 bases. Germline CDR1 is ENHRY and CDR2 is SYGVKD. The CDR3 is 14 amino acids. Here the CDR3 reads CAISVDSGNQPQHF. DNA for the CDR3: TGTGCCATCAGCGTCGACAGCGGCAATCAGCCCCAGCATTTT.

The chain joins TRBV28 to TRBJ2-7, with TRBD2 identical over 14 bases. Losses at the gene ends were 6 bases for V and 4 bases for J; bases not matched to a gene: 8. CDR3 length: 16 residues. CDR1 and CDR2 from the germline V gene are MDHEN and SYDVKM. Here the CDR3 DNA reads TGTGCCAGCAGACCAGGACTAGCGGGGGGCAAGTACGAGCAGTACTTC. Translation: CASRPGLAGGKYEQYF.

The chain couples TRBV19 to TRBJ1-2, with TRBD1 identical over 8 bases. Per germline, CDR1 LNHDA and CDR2 SQIVND (reference sequence). The CDR3 is 16 amino acids. The V gene end was trimmed by 0 bases and the J gene end by 5 bases; junction bases not matched to a gene: 8. The CDR3 DNA sequence: TGTGCCAGTAGTATAGACGCAGGGGGCTTGCGATATGGCTACACCTTC. Its translation: CASSIDAGGLRYGYTF.

The rearrangement uses TRBV19 and TRBJ1-1, with 7 positions matching TRBD1. V was pared by 1 base and J by 5 bases, with 7 bases of the junction left unmatched. CDR1 LNHDA and CDR2 SQIVND come from the germline V gene (reference sequence). The CDR3 runs 15 residues. As DNA, the CDR3 is TGTGCCAGTAGTATAGTTCGACAGGGAAGGACTGAAGCTTTCTTT. Translation: CASSIVRQGRTEAFF.

The chain links TRBV5-1 to TRBJ2-1, with 12 positions matching TRBD2. The length of the CDR3 is 14 residues. Germline V CDR1 and CDR2: SGHRS, YFSETQ. V lost 5 bases and J lost 7; bases outside the gene matches: 4. CDR3 sequence: CASSFGLAGNEQFF. The CDR3 DNA sequence: TGCGCCAGCAGTTTTGGACTAGCGGGAAATGAGCAGTTCTTC.